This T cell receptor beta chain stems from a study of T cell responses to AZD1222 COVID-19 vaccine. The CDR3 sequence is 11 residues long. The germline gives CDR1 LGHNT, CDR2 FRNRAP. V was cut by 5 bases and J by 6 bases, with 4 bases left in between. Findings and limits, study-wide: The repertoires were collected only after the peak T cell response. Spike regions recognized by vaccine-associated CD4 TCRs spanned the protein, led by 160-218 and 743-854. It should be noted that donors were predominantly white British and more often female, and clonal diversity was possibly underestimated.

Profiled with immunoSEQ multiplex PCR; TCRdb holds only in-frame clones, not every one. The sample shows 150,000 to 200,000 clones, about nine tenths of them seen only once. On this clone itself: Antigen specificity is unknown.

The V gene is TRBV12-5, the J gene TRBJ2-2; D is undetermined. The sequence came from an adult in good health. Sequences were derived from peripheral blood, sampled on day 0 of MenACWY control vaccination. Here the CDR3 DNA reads TGTGCTAGTGGTCTGGCCGGGGAGCTGTTTTTT. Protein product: CASGLAGELFF.